This TCR beta chain was found in a study of graft-versus-host responses after intestinal transplantation. Study context: For around 3 years after anti-thymocyte globulin induction, all recipients took tacrolimus and steroids. General study points: GvH clones detected in recipient marrow included some appearing first in ileum or blood. High graft-versus-host to host-versus-graft clonal ratios were seen in allografts of patients with graft-donor T cell macrochimerism. Peak circulating GvH clone levels tracked with early post-transplant HvG declines.

Note on this clone: Antigen: not known.

The V end lost 3 bases, the J end lost 6 bases, and 8 bases lay between the germline ends. The CDR3 extends over 12 amino acids. Germline CDR1 and CDR2: LGHNA and YSLEER. Measured with immunoSEQ multiplex PCR; TCRdb has only the in-frame clones, and not every one. The sample has 80,000 to 95,000 clones; approximately 94% are singletons. The TCR was taken from a human donor who received an intestinal transplant. This chain connects TRBV4-3 to TRBJ1-1, with a possible D match to TRBD1 (6 bases). Sequenced material: unstimulated CD8+ T cells sorted from spleen or lymph node cells, taken before intestinal transplant. CDR3: CASSQGGPEAFF. The CDR3 nucleotides read TGCGCCAGCAGCCAGGGGGGGCCTGAAGCTTTCTTT.